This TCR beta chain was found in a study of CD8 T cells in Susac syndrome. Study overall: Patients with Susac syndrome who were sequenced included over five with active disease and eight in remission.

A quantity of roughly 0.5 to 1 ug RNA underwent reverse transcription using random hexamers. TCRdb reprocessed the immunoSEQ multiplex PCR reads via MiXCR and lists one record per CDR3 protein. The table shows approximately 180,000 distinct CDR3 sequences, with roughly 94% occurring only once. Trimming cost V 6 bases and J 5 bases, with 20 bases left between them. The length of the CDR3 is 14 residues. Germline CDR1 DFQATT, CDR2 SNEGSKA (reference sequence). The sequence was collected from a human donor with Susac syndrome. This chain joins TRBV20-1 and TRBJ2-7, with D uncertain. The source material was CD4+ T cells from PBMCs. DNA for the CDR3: TGCAGTGCCCTCGGACCCATCCCCGTAGACGAGCAGTACTTC. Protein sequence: CSALGPIPVDEQYF.